The 20 T cell receptor beta chains below come from one sample, sequenced in a study of siplizumab effects on memory and regulatory T cells. Repertoires were generated with immunoSEQ multiplex PCR, while TCRdb's copy carries only in-frame clones and drops some. The sample carries approximately 90,000 clones, around 94% recorded once. Sample: non-Treg CD4+ T cells sorted from blood. All receptors come from a human donor in good health.

This chain uses TRBV7-8 with TRBJ2-5; TRBD1 or TRBD2 may be the D gene (5 bases each). The V gene's germline CDR1 is SGHVS and CDR2 FQNEAQ. The CDR3 extends over 15 amino acids. V lost 2 bases to trimming and J lost 3 bases, with 13 bases between them. DNA of the CDR3: TGTGCCAGCAGCTTAAGAGGGGCGTTGAAAGAGACCCAGTACTTC. Its translation is CASSLRGALKETQYF.

The V gene is TRBV6-1, the J gene TRBJ2-7, with 12 bases lining up with TRBD1. V trimming: 4 bases; J trimming: 7 bases; junction bases outside the gene matches: 5. The CDR3 contains 14 residues. Germline lookup yields CDR1 MNHNS and CDR2 SASEGT. The CDR3 region has the DNA TGTGCCAGCAGTGGCCGGGACAGGGGGCGGGAGCAGTACTTC. This encodes CASSGRDRGREQYF.

The V and J genes are TRBV29-1 and TRBJ2-5, with TRBD2 as a possible D gene (6 bases). V gave up 6 bases and J gave up 6 bases, with 23 bases separating them. Germline lookup yields CDR1 SQVTM and CDR2 ANQGSEA. CDR3 length: 15 amino acids. As DNA, the CDR3 is TGCAGCGTCGCACCTGGGTTCGCGGGGTGGCAGACCCAGTACTTC. Protein sequence: CSVAPGFAGWQTQYF.

This clone was detected once. V and J are TRBV7-9 and TRBJ1-2, with D hard to call. Germline V gene sequence: CDR1 SEHNR, CDR2 FQNEAQ (reference sequence). The CDR3 length is 13 residues. V dropped 3 bases and J dropped 3 bases, with 8 bases sitting between them. CDR3 region: CASSFVVDYGYTF. CDR3 nucleotide sequence: TGTGCCAGCAGCTTTGTTGTGGACTATGGCTACACCTTC.

V and J are TRBV28 and TRBJ1-5; TRBD1 is a possible D gene (6 bases). CDR1 and CDR2 from the germline V gene are MDHEN and SYDVKM. V gave up 5 bases and J gave up 7 bases, with 18 bases separating them. CDR3 length: 15 residues. The CDR3 loop is CASSPSLGGRQPQHF. The CDR3 nucleotides are TGTGCCAGCAGTCCATCCTTGGGGGGCCGGCAGCCCCAGCATTTT.

The chain links TRBV7-9 to TRBJ2-5, with 10 bases lining up with TRBD1. The CDR3 extends over 14 amino acids. V trimming: 3 bases; J trimming: 5 bases; junction bases outside the gene matches: 3. From germline, CDR1 is SEHNR and CDR2 FQNEAQ (reference sequence). In DNA form, the CDR3 reads TGTGCCAGCAGCTTCAGACAGGGGGCTGAGACCCAGTACTTC. Its protein product is CASSFRQGAETQYF.

V gene TRBV11-3 combines with J gene TRBJ1-3; D gene uncertain. This CDR3 is 16 amino acids long. The V end was cut by 8 bases, the J end by 0 bases, with 17 bases between. Germline CDR1 reads SGHNT; CDR2 reads YENEEA. For the CDR3, the DNA is TGTGCCAGCCAAGATTCCGGCACCTTCTCTGGAAACACCATATATTTT. This sequence encodes CASQDSGTFSGNTIYF.

The chain is built from TRBV4-1 and TRBJ1-5; D may be TRBD1 (5 bases). Germline CDR1 MGHRA, CDR2 YSYEKL. The ends were cut back, 1 base at V and 4 bases at J, with 17 bases in the middle. There are 17 residues in the CDR3. CDR3 in amino acids: CASSQGIPTGPNQPQHF. The CDR3, as DNA: TGCGCCAGCAGCCAAGGGATTCCCACAGGTCCAAATCAGCCCCAGCATTTT.

The chain's CDR3 is CATSRVRGTGYHEQYF. In DNA, the CDR3 is TGTGCCACCAGCAGAGTAAGGGGGACAGGGTACCACGAGCAGTACTTC. The J gene is TRBJ2-7, the V gene TRBV15; 9 bases line up with TRBD1. The CDR3 spans 16 residues. Unmatched junction bases numbered 9, after V lost 1 base and J lost 5 bases. Germline loops: CDR1 LNHNV, CDR2 YYDKDF (reference sequence).

The DNA for the CDR3 is TGCGCCAGCAGCCCGGCGTGGGGTCGATCGGGCGAGCAGTACTTC. Its protein product is CASSPAWGRSGEQYF. The chain links TRBV5-1 to TRBJ2-7; D is unclear. Trimming removed 4 bases at V and 6 bases at J, with 20 bases between. The CDR3 consists of 15 residues. Germline V gene sequence: CDR1 SGHRS, CDR2 YFSETQ.

The DNA for the CDR3 is TGTGCCATCTACGGACAGGGGGTCAACACCGGGGAGCTGTTTTTT. This gives the protein CAIYGQGVNTGELFF. The chain has TRBV6-1 and TRBJ2-2, with 10 bases matching TRBD1. Germline V gene data show CDR1 as MNHNS and CDR2 as SASEGT. Trimming cost V 10 bases and J 2 bases; bases outside gene matches: 7. CDR3 length: 15 residues.

The CDR3 region is CASSYVGRGGEQFF. CDR3 nucleotide sequence: TGTGCCAGCAGTTACGTGGGACGGGGCGGCGAGCAGTTCTTC. The chain combines TRBV6-5 with TRBJ2-1; tentatively, D is TRBD1 or TRBD2 (5 bases each). Per germline, CDR1 MNHEY and CDR2 SVGAGI. The ends were cut back, 2 bases at V and 10 bases at J, with 15 bases in the middle. The CDR3 is made up of 14 amino acids.

The chain couples TRBV6-6 to TRBJ2-7; 8 bases fit TRBD2. The V segment lost 0 bases and the J segment 2 bases; nucleotides outside the gene matches: 6. Germline-derived CDR1 and CDR2 are MNHNY and SVGAGI (reference sequence). CDR3 length: 16 amino acids. The CDR3 reads CASSYSMLAGTYEQYF. CDR3 coding DNA: TGTGCCAGCAGTTACTCGATGTTAGCGGGGACCTACGAGCAGTACTTC.

The chain links TRBV5-1 to TRBJ2-2; D is tentatively TRBD1 or TRBD2 (5 bases each). CDR3 size: 13 residues. V was clipped by 9 bases and J by 3 bases, with 12 bases between them. Germline V CDR1 and CDR2: SGHRS, YFSETQ. The CDR3 sequence: CATGLRDTGELFF. For the CDR3, the DNA is TGCGCCACCGGACTCAGGGACACCGGGGAGCTGTTTTTT.

The chain uses TRBV28 and TRBJ1-6, with D tentatively TRBD1 (5 bases). This CDR3 is built from 14 residues. Germline V gene lookup returns CDR1 MDHEN and CDR2 SYDVKM. The V end lost 7 bases, the J end lost 11 bases, and 18 bases lay between the germline ends. CDR3 sequence reads: CASISWQGGAPLHF. The DNA for the CDR3 is TGTGCCAGCATTTCCTGGCAGGGCGGGGCACCCCTCCACTTT. Full variable domain (missing parts from reference TRBV28 and TRBJ1-6): DVKVTQSSRYLVKRTGEKVFLECVQDMDHENMFWYRQDPGLGLRLIYFSYDVKMKEKGDIPEGYSVSREKKERFSLILESASTNQTSMYLCASISWQGGAPLHFGNGTRLTVT.

V and J are TRBV5-1 and TRBJ2-1, with D possibly TRBD1 on 6 matching bases. Germline V gives CDR1 SGHRS, CDR2 YFSETQ. The CDR3 runs to 13 residues. The ends were cut back, 0 bases at V and 9 bases at J, with 10 bases in the middle. In DNA, the CDR3 is TGCGCCAGCAGCTTGGGACAAGGGGGTGAGCAGTTCTTC. This translates into CASSLGQGGEQFF.

V is TRBV7-9 and J is TRBJ1-1, with D perhaps TRBD1 (6 bases). V shed 7 bases and J shed 1 base, with 19 bases lying between them. CDR3 length: 16 amino acids. Germline CDR1 SEHNR, CDR2 FQNEAQ (reference sequence). CDR3 in amino acids: CASTIPTPDRNTEAFF. DNA for the CDR3: TGTGCCAGCACCATCCCCACGCCGGACAGGAACACTGAAGCTTTCTTT.

V is TRBV5-4 and J is TRBJ1-4; maybe TRBD1 (5 bases). The CDR3 extends over 17 amino acids. Germline V lookup: CDR1 SGHNT, CDR2 YYREEE (reference sequence). Between the trimmed V and J ends, which lost 3 bases and 0 bases, there was a span of 15 bases. This CDR3 reads CASSSWTLSSTNEKLFF. Here the CDR3 DNA reads TGTGCCAGCAGCTCCTGGACACTTTCGTCAACTAATGAAAAACTGTTTTTT.

This clone showed up just a few times. The chain has TRBV6-5 and TRBJ2-1; 9 positions agree with TRBD2. The V segment lost 6 bases and the J segment 4 bases; nucleotides outside the gene matches: 7. The CDR3 covers 15 residues. Germline loops: CDR1 MNHEY, CDR2 SVGAGI. CDR3: CASRESGGQYNEQFF. The CDR3, as DNA: TGTGCCAGCAGAGAAAGCGGGGGGCAGTACAATGAGCAGTTCTTC.

The rearrangement uses TRBV6-6 and TRBJ1-4; 7 bases are shared with TRBD1. V lost 6 bases to trimming and J lost 7 bases; unmatched junction nucleotides: 8. Germline V gene lookup returns CDR1 MNHNY and CDR2 SVGAGI (reference sequence). This CDR3 spans 14 amino acids. The CDR3 loop reads CASRRDSLSEKLFF. CDR3 DNA: TGTGCCAGCAGACGGGACAGCCTGAGTGAAAAACTGTTTTTT.